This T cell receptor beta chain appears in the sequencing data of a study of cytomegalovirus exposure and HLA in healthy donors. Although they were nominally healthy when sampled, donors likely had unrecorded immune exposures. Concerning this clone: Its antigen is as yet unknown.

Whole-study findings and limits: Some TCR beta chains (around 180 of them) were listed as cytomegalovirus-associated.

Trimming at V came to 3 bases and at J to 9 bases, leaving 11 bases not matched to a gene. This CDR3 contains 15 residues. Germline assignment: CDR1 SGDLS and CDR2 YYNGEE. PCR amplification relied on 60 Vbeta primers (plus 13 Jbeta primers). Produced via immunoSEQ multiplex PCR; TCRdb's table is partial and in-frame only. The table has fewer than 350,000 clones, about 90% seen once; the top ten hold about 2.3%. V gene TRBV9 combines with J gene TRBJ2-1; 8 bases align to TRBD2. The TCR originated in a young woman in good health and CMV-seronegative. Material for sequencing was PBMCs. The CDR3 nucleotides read TGTGCCAGCAGCGCCGGGACTAGTATTTTTAGTGAGCAGTTCTTC. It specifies CASSAGTSIFSEQFF.